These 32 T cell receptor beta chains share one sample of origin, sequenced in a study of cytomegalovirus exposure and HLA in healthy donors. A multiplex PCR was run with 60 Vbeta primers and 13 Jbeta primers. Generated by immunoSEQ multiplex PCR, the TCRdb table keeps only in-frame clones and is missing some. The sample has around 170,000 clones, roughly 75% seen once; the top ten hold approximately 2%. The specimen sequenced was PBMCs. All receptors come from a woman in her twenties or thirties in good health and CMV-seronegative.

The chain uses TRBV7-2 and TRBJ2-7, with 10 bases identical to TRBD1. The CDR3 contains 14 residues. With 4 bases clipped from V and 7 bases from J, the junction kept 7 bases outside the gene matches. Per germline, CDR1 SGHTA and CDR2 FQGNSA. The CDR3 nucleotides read TGTGCCAGCAGCTACCGGGACAGGGGCAGGGAGCAGTACTTC. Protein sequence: CASSYRDRGREQYF.

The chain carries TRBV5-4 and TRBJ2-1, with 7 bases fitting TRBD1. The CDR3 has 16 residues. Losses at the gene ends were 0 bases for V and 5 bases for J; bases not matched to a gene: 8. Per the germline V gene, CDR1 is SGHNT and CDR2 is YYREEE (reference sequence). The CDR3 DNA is TGTGCCAGCAGCTTGGGAGGGGGCGGTCCCGACAATGAGCAGTTCTTC. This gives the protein CASSLGGGGPDNEQFF. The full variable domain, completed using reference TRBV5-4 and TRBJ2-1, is ETGVTQSPTHLIKTRGQQVTLRCSSQSGHNTVSWYQQALGQGPQFIFQYYREEENGRGNFPPRFSGLQFPNYSSELNVNALELDDSALYLCASSLGGGGPDNEQFFGPGTRLTVL.

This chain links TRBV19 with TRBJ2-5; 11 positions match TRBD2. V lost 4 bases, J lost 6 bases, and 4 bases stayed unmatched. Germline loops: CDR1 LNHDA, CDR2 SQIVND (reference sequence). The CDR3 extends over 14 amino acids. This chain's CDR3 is CASSTSGGYKTQYF. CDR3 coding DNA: TGTGCCAGTAGTACTAGCGGGGGGTACAAGACCCAGTACTTC.

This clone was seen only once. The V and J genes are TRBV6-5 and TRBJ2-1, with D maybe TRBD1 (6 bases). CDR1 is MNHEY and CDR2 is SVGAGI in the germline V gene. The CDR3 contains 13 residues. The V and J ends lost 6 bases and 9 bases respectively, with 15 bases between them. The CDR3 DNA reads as TGTGCCAGCAGCATACAGGGTAATGCTGAGCAGTTCTTC. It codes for CASSIQGNAEQFF.

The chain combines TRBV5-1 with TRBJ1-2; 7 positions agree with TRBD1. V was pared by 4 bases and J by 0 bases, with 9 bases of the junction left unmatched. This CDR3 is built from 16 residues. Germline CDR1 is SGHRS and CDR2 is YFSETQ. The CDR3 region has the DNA TGCGCCAGCAGCGAGCGGACAGGAGATACTAACTATGGCTACACCTTC. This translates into CASSERTGDTNYGYTF.

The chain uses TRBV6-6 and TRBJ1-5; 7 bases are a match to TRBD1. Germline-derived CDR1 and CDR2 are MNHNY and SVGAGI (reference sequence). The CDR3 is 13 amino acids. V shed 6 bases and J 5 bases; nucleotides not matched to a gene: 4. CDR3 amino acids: CASRRQGDQPQHF. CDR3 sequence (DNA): TGTGCCAGCAGACGACAGGGCGATCAGCCCCAGCATTTT.

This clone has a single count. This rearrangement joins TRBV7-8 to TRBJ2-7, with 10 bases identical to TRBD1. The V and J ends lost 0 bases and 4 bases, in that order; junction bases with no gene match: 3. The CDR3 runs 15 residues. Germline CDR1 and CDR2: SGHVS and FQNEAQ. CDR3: CASSLATGGGYEQYF. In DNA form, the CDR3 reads TGTGCCAGCAGCTTAGCGACAGGGGGCGGGTACGAGCAGTACTTC.

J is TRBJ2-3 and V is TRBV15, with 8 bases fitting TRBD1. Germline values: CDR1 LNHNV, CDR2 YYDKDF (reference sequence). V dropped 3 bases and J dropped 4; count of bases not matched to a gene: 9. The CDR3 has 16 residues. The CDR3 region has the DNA TGTGCCACCAGCAGCAGATTCGGACAGGGACCAGATACGCAGTATTTT. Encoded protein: CATSSRFGQGPDTQYF.

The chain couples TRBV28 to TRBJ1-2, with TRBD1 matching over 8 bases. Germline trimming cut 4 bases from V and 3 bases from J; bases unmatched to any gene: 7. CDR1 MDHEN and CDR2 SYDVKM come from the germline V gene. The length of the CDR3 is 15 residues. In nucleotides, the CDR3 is TGTGCCAGCAGTTATGACCGGACAGGGTACTATGGCTACACCTTC. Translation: CASSYDRTGYYGYTF.

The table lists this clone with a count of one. The CDR3 sequence is CASSFRLAVGSNEQFF. CDR3 sequence (DNA): TGTGCCAGCAGCTTTCGACTAGCGGTGGGGTCCAATGAGCAGTTCTTC. This rearrangement joins TRBV7-9 to TRBJ2-1; 9 bases align to TRBD2. The CDR3 is 16 amino acids. Germline CDR1 SEHNR, CDR2 FQNEAQ (reference sequence). V gave up 3 bases and J gave up 6 bases; unmatched junction bases: 9.

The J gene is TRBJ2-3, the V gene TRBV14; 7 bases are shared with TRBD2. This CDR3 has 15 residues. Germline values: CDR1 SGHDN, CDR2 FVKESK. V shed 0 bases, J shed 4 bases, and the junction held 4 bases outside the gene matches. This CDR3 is CASSQDGGFADTQYF. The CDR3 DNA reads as TGTGCCAGCAGCCAAGACGGGGGGTTTGCAGATACGCAGTATTTT.

The CDR3 is CASRFIQTGTKFF. The CDR3 DNA reads as TGTGCCAGCAGATTCATACAGACAGGGACCAAGTTCTTC. J is TRBJ2-1 and V is TRBV5-4; 7 bases are a match to TRBD1. Germline values: CDR1 SGHNT, CDR2 YYREEE (reference sequence). V was pared by 5 bases and J by 14 bases, with 13 bases of the junction left unmatched. The CDR3 spans 13 residues. Full variable domain (outside the CDR3, taken from reference TRBV5-4 and TRBJ2-1): ETGVTQSPTHLIKTRGQQVTLRCSSQSGHNTVSWYQQALGQGPQFIFQYYREEENGRGNFPPRFSGLQFPNYSSELNVNALELDDSALYLCASRFIQTGTKFFGPGTRLTVL.

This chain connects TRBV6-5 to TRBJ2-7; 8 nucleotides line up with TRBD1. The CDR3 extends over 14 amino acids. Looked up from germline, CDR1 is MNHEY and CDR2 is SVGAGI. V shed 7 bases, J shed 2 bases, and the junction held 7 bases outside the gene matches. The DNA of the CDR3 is TGTGCCAGCACCCGCGGACAGGGCGCCTACGAGCAGTACTTC. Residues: CASTRGQGAYEQYF.

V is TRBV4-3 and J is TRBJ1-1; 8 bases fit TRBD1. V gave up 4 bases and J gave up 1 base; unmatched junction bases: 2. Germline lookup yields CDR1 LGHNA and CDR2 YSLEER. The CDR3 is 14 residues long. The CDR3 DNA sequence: TGCGCCAGCAGCCCGGGACAGGAGAACACTGAAGCTTTCTTT. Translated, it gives CASSPGQENTEAFF.

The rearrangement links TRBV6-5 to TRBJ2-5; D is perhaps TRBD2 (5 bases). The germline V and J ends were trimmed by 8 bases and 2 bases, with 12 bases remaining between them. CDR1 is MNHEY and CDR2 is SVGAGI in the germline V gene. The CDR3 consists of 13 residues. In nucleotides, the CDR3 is TGTGCCAGCCGGGGATGGCAGCAAGAGACCCAGTACTTC. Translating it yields CASRGWQQETQYF.

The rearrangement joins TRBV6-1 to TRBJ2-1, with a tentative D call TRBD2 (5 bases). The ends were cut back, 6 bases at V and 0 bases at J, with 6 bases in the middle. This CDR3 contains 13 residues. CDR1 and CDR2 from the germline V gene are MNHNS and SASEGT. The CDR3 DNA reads TGTGCCAGCAGCGAGGGCTCCTACAATGAGCAGTTCTTC. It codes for CASSEGSYNEQFF.

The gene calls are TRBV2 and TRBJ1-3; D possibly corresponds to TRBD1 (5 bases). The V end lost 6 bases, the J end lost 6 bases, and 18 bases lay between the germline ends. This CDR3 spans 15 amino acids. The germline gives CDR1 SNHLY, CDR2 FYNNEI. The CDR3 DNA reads TGTGCCAGCAGCGCTCCCGCCAGGGTTGAAAACACCATATATTTT. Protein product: CASSAPARVENTIYF.

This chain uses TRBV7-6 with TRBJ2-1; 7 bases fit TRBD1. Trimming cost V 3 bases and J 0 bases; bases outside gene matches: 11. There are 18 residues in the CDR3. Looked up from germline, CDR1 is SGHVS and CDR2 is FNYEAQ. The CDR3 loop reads CASSFKDRSASSYNEQFF. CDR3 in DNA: TGTGCCAGCAGCTTTAAGGACAGGTCCGCTAGCTCCTACAATGAGCAGTTCTTC.

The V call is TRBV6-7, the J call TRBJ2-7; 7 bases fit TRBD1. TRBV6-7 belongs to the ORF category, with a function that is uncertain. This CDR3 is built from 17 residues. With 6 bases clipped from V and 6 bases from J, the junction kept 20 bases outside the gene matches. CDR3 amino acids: CASSRGIFKIEGCEQYF. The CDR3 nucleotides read TGTGCCAGCAGCAGGGGGATATTCAAGATCGAGGGGTGCGAGCAGTACTTC.

CDR3 residues: CASSQERASGYTF. CDR3 bases: TGTGCCAGCAGCCAAGAGAGGGCTAGTGGCTACACCTTC. This chain joins TRBV14 and TRBJ1-2, with unresolved D. The V and J ends lost 0 bases and 7 bases respectively, with 9 bases between them. The CDR3 spans 13 residues. Germline values: CDR1 SGHDN, CDR2 FVKESK.

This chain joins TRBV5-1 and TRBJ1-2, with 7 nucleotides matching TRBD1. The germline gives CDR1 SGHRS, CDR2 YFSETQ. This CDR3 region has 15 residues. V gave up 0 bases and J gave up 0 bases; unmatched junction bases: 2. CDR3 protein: CASSLEGTANYGYTF. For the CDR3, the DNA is TGCGCCAGCAGCTTGGAAGGGACAGCTAACTATGGCTACACCTTC.

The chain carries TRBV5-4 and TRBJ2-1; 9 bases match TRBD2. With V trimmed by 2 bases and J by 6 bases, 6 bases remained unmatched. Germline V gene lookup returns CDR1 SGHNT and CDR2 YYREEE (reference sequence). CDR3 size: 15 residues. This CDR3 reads CASSLRGGALNEQFF. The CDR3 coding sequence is TGTGCCAGCAGCTTACGCGGGGGGGCCCTCAATGAGCAGTTCTTC. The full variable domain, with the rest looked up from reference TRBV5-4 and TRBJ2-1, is ETGVTQSPTHLIKTRGQQVTLRCSSQSGHNTVSWYQQALGQGPQFIFQYYREEENGRGNFPPRFSGLQFPNYSSELNVNALELDDSALYLCASSLRGGALNEQFFGPGTRLTVL.

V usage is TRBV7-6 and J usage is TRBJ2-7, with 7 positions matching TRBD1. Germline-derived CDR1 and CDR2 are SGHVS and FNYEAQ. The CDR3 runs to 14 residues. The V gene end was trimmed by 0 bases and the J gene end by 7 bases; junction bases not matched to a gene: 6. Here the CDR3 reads CASSLAGDSVEQYF. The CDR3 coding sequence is TGTGCCAGCAGCTTAGCAGGGGACAGTGTGGAGCAGTACTTC. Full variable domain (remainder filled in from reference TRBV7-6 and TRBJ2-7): GAGVSQSPRYKVTKRGQDVALRCDPISGHVSLYWYRQALGQGPEFLTYFNYEAQQDKSGLPNDRFSAERPEGSISTLTIQRTEQRDSAMYRCASSLAGDSVEQYFGPGTRLTVT.

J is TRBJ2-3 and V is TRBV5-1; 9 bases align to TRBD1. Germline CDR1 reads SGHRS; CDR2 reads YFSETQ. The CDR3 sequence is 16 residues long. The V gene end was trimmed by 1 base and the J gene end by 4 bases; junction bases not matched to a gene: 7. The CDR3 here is CASSLKGTGIADTQYF. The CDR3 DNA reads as TGCGCCAGCAGCTTGAAAGGGACAGGGATCGCAGATACGCAGTATTTT.

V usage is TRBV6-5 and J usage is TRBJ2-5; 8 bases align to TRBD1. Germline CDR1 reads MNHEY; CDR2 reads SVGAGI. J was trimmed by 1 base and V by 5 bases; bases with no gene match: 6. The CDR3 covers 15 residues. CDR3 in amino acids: CASSAFGQGQETQYF. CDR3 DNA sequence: TGTGCCAGCAGTGCGTTTGGACAGGGCCAAGAGACCCAGTACTTC.

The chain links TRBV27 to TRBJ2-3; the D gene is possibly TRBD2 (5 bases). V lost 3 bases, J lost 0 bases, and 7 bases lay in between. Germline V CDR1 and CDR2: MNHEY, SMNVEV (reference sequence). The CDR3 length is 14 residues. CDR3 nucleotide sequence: TGTGCCAGCAGTTTGAGGGCTAGCACAGATACGCAGTATTTT. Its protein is CASSLRASTDTQYF.

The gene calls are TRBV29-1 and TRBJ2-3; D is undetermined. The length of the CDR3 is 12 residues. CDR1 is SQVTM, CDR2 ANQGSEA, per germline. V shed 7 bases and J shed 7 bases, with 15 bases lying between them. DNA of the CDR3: TGCAGCGGACAACCTCGGTTGAATACGCAGTATTTT. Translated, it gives CSGQPRLNTQYF.

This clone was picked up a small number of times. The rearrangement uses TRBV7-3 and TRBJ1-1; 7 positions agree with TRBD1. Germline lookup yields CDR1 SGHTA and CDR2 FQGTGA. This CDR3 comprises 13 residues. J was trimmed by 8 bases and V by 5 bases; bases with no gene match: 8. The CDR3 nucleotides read TGTGCCAGCAGCCCATACAGGGGTGGGGAAGCTTTCTTT. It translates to CASSPYRGGEAFF.

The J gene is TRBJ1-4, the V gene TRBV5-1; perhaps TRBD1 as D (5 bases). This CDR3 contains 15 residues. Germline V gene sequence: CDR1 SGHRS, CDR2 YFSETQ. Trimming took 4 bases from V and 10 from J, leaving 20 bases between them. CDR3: CASSPGGGLELKLFF. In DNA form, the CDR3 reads TGCGCCAGCAGCCCCGGTGGGGGACTGGAGTTAAAACTGTTTTTT.

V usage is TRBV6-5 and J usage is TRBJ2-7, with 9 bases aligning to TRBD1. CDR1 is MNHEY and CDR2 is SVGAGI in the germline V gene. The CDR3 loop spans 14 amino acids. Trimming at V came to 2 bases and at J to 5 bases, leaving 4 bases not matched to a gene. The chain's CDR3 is CASSYGQGSNEQYF. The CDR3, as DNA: TGTGCCAGCAGTTACGGACAGGGGTCCAACGAGCAGTACTTC.

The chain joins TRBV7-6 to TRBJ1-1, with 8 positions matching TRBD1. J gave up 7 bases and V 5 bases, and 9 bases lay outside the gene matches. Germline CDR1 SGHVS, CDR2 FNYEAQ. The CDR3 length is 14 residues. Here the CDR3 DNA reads TGTGCCAGCAGCCCCGGACAGGGAAGCAATGAAGCTTTCTTT. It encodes CASSPGQGSNEAFF.

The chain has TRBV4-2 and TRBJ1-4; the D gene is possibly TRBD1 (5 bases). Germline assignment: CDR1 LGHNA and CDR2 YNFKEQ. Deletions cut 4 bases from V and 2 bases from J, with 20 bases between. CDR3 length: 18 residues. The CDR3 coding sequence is TGTGCCAGCAGCCTGATTGCCGGGACTGGGGCGACTAATGAAAAACTGTTTTTT. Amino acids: CASSLIAGTGATNEKLFF.